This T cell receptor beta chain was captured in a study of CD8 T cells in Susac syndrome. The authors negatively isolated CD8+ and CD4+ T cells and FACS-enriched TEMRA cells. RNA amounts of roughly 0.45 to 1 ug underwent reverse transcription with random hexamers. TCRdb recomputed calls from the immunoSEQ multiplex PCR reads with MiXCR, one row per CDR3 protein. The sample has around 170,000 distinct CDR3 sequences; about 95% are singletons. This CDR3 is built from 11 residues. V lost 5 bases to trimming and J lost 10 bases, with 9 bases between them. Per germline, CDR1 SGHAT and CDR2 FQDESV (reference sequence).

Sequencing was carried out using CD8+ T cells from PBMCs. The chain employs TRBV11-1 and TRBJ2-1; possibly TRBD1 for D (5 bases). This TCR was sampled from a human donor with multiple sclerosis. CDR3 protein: CASSQRQEQFF. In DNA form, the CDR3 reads TGTGCCAGCAGCCAACGACAGGAGCAGTTCTTC. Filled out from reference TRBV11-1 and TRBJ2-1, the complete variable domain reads EAEVAQSPRYKITEKSQAVAFWCDPISGHATLYWYRQILGQGPELLVQFQDESVVDDSQLPKDRFSAERLKGVDSTLKIQPAELGDSAMYLCASSQRQEQFFGPGTRLTVL.